This T cell receptor (beta chain) was identified during a study of blood T cell repertoires in COVID-19. Germline CDR1 reads SGDLS; CDR2 reads YYNGEE. The CDR3 length is 14 residues. The germline V and J ends were trimmed by 0 bases and 4 bases, with 8 bases remaining between them. Sequencing used immunoSEQ multiplex PCR; TCRdb keeps in-frame clones, though not all of them. The sample shows some 190,000 clones, roughly 88% of them seen only once. This chain links TRBV9 with TRBJ1-3; tentatively, D is TRBD1 (5 bases). The clonotype was recovered from an elderly man with COVID-19, enrolled during active disease. Sequenced sample: peripheral blood. The CDR3, as DNA: TGTGCCAGCAGCGTAGGTGACAGAGGAAACACCATATATTTT. This codes for CASSVGDRGNTIYF.